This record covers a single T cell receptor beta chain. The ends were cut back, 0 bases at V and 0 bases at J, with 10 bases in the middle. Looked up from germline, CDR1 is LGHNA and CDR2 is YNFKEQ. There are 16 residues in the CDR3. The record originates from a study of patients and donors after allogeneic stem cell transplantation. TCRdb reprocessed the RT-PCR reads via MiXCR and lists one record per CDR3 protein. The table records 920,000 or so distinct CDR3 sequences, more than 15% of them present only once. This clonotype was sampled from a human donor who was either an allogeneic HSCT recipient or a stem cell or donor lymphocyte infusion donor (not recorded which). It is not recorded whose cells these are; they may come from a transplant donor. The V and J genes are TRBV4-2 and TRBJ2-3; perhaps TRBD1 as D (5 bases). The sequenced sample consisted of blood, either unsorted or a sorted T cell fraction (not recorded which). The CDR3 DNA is TGTGCCAGCAGCCAAGACCCCTCAGGGAGCACAGATACGCAGTATTTT. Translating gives CASSQDPSGSTDTQYF.